Below are 25 T cell receptor beta chains sequenced from a single sample in a study of long-term antiretroviral therapy in people with HIV. The authors ran the immunoSEQ assay, v3.0, at survey level. The assay was immunoSEQ multiplex PCR, and TCRdb's table has in-frame clones only and misses some. The sample shows about 43,000 clones, about nine tenths of them seen only once. The sequences come from unsorted PBMCs, collected 0.1 years before starting antiretroviral therapy. The receptors here all came from a woman aged 45 to 65 with HIV.

In this sample, this clone turned up once. The chain combines TRBV5-1 with TRBJ2-7; D is uncertain. Germline CDR1 and CDR2: SGHRS and YFSETQ. The CDR3 has 12 amino acids. With 4 bases removed from V and 7 bases from J, the gap between germline ends came to 12 bases. Here the CDR3 DNA reads TGCGCCAGCAGCCAGACCCCGGCAGAGCAGTACTTC. Translating gives CASSQTPAEQYF.

The V and J genes are TRBV7-2 and TRBJ1-2, with a possible D match to TRBD1 (5 bases). V was shortened by 5 bases and J by 6 bases, with 13 bases between the two germline ends. This CDR3 is built from 13 residues. The germline CDR1 and CDR2 sequences are SGHTA and FQGNSA. CDR3 loop: CASSVRGWDGYTF. As DNA, the CDR3 is TGTGCCAGCAGCGTTCGGGGGTGGGATGGCTACACCTTC.

The CDR3 loop is CTSSCHSAQSRANVLTF. The CDR3 DNA follows: TGCACCAGCAGTTGTCATAGTGCACAAAGTCGGGCCAACGTCCTGACTTTC. The gene calls are TRBV1 and TRBJ2-6. TRBV1 is given as a pseudogene. The CDR3 consists of 17 residues.

The chain recombines TRBV30 with TRBJ1-1, with D perhaps matching TRBD1 (5 bases). CDR1 and CDR2 (germline): GTSNPN, SVGIG (reference sequence). Trimming removed 0 bases at V and 5 bases at J, with 13 bases between. The CDR3 extends over 14 amino acids. In nucleotides, the CDR3 is TGTGCCTGGAGTGTGGGCAGGGAGTATACTGAAGCTTTCTTT. The encoded protein is CAWSVGREYTEAFF.

The chain is built from TRBV6-6 and TRBJ1-1; no firm D call. Germline V gene sequence: CDR1 MNHNY, CDR2 SVGAGI (reference sequence). Trimming removed 2 bases at V and 6 bases at J, with 10 bases between. The CDR3 has 13 residues. The CDR3 DNA reads TGTGCCAGCAGTTACGACAAAGGCGCTGAAGCTTTCTTT. Translated: CASSYDKGAEAFF.

The chain carries TRBV10-2 and TRBJ2-5; the D gene could be TRBD1 or TRBD2 (5 bases each). Trimming removed 3 bases from V and 2 bases from J, with 10 bases in between. CDR3 length: 14 residues. Germline V gene sequence: CDR1 WSHSY, CDR2 SAAADI. The CDR3 spells CASSDRDAQETQYF. The CDR3 DNA reads as TGCGCCAGCAGTGATCGGGACGCTCAAGAGACCCAGTACTTC.

The CDR3 here is CAWNNNRGGYEQYF. CDR3 coding DNA: TGTGCCTGGAATAACAACAGGGGGGGGTACGAGCAGTACTTC. The chain uses TRBV30 and TRBJ2-7; tentatively, D is TRBD1 (8 bases). V lost 4 bases, J lost 4 bases, and 17 bases lay in between. This CDR3 contains 14 residues. Per germline, CDR1 GTSNPN and CDR2 SVGIG (reference sequence). Complete variable domain (other parts from reference TRBV30 and TRBJ2-7): SQTIHQWPATLVQPVGSPLSLECTVEGTSNPNLYWYRQAAGRGLQLLFYSVGIGQISSEVPQNLSASRPQDRQFILSSKKLLLSDSGFYLCAWNNNRGGYEQYFGPGTRLTVT.

The chain carries TRBV2 and TRBJ1-1, with D perhaps matching TRBD1 (6 bases). CDR3 length equals 13 residues. Trimming pared 4 bases from V and 4 bases from J, leaving 10 bases between. The germline gives CDR1 SNHLY, CDR2 FYNNEI. This chain's CDR3 is CASSGQGRTEAFF. The CDR3, as DNA: TGTGCCAGCAGTGGGCAGGGGCGCACTGAAGCTTTCTTT.

The gene calls are TRBV6-5 and TRBJ1-1; 8 nucleotides line up with TRBD1. With 6 bases clipped from V and 1 base from J, the junction kept 4 bases outside the gene matches. Germline CDR1 is MNHEY and CDR2 is SVGAGI. The CDR3 has 14 residues. The CDR3 protein is CASSPDRENTEAFF. The CDR3, as DNA: TGTGCCAGCAGCCCGGACAGGGAGAACACTGAAGCTTTCTTT.

The chain links TRBV19 to TRBJ2-7, with 7 bases identical to TRBD1. J was trimmed by 2 bases and V by 3 bases; bases with no gene match: 4. Per germline, CDR1 LNHDA and CDR2 SQIVND (reference sequence). This CDR3 comprises 14 residues. The CDR3 spells CASSMGQKTYEQYF. The CDR3 nucleotides are TGTGCCAGTAGTATGGGACAGAAGACCTACGAGCAGTACTTC.

This clone turned up a few times. The V gene is TRBV6-5, the J gene TRBJ2-7, with 12 bases fitting TRBD1. From germline, CDR1 is MNHEY and CDR2 SVGAGI. The CDR3 totals 14 residues. V was clipped by 10 bases and J by 6 bases; unmatched bases: 10. The CDR3 here is CATLGTGGSSEQYF. In DNA, the CDR3 is TGTGCCACCCTAGGGACAGGGGGCTCTAGCGAGCAGTACTTC.

The rearrangement links TRBV29-1 to TRBJ1-1; TRBD1 matches at 7 bases. The germline V gene encodes CDR1 SQVTM and CDR2 ANQGSEA. V lost 4 bases and J lost 5; bases outside the gene matches: 10. This CDR3 comprises 14 residues. CDR3 DNA sequence: TGCAGCGTTGTTCAGGGGGGGCTTGGGACTGAAGCTTTCTTT. The encoded protein is CSVVQGGLGTEAFF.

The chain links TRBV18 to TRBJ2-7, with D perhaps assigned TRBD1 or TRBD2 (5 bases each). The CDR3 runs to 13 residues. Germline CDR1 is KGHSH and CDR2 is LQKENI. Trimming pared 11 bases from V and 3 bases from J, leaving 17 bases between. The CDR3 loop reads CAGRDEVYYEQYF. In nucleotides, the CDR3 is TGTGCCGGACGGGACGAAGTCTACTACGAGCAGTACTTC.

The rearrangement links TRBV11-2 to TRBJ1-4; the match to TRBD1 covers 8 bases. The CDR3 is made up of 16 amino acids. Trimming removed 5 bases from V and 8 bases from J; junction bases left unmatched: 13. The germline gives CDR1 SGHAT, CDR2 FQNNGV. The CDR3 bases are TGTGCCAGCAGCACCAGGACAGGGCGGATACGAGAAAAACTGTTTTTT. This codes for CASSTRTGRIREKLFF.

The genes are TRBV7-5 and TRBJ2-2. TRBV7-5 is deemed a pseudogene. The CDR3 is made up of 14 amino acids. The CDR3 region is CASSFYDGTGELFF. CDR3 sequence (DNA): TGTGCCAGCAGCTTTTATGACGGCACCGGGGAGCTGTTTTTT.

V gene TRBV2 combines with J gene TRBJ2-7; D could derive from TRBD1 or TRBD2 (5 bases each). Deletions cut 3 bases from V and 0 bases from J, with 6 bases between. Germline CDR1 SNHLY, CDR2 FYNNEI. CDR3 length equals 13 residues. CDR3 sequence: CASSDGGSYEQYF. The CDR3, as DNA: TGTGCCAGCAGTGATGGGGGCTCCTACGAGCAGTACTTC.

The gene calls are TRBV7-6 and TRBJ2-7, with D perhaps TRBD1 (6 bases). Deletions cut 5 bases from V and 0 bases from J, with 11 bases between. CDR1 is SGHVS, CDR2 FNYEAQ, per germline. This CDR3 contains 14 residues. The CDR3 DNA is TGTGCCAGCAGCCTTCGGACAGACTCCTACGAGCAGTACTTC. It codes for CASSLRTDSYEQYF.

The chain links TRBV7-8 to TRBJ2-7; D might be TRBD2 (6 bases). V gave up 10 bases and J gave up 3 bases, with 25 bases separating them. In germline, CDR1 is SGHVS, CDR2 FQNEAQ. The CDR3 consists of 16 residues. The CDR3 loop reads CATTGGMRLGVYEQYF. For the CDR3, the DNA is TGTGCCACCACGGGCGGGATGAGGCTGGGGGTCTACGAGCAGTACTTC. Full variable domain (rest looked up from reference TRBV7-8 and TRBJ2-7): GAGVSQSPRYKVAKRGQDVALRCDPISGHVSLFWYQQALGQGPEFLTYFQNEAQLDKSGLPSDRFFAERPEGSVSTLKIQRTQQEDSAVYLCATTGGMRLGVYEQYFGPGTRLTVT.

V gene TRBV27 combines with J gene TRBJ1-4; the D is unclear. V lost 4 bases and J 7 bases, leaving 19 bases between the germline ends. The CDR3 length is 16 residues. Germline CDR1 is MNHEY and CDR2 is SMNVEV (reference sequence). The CDR3 loop is CASSSYGQVNSEKLFF. The CDR3 DNA reads as TGTGCCAGCAGTTCATACGGGCAGGTCAATAGTGAAAAACTGTTTTTT.

The V and J genes are TRBV7-8 and TRBJ2-7; D unclear. Deletions cut 7 bases from V and 6 bases from J, with 22 bases between. The CDR3 covers 15 residues. The germline gives CDR1 SGHVS, CDR2 FQNEAQ. The CDR3 coding sequence is TGTGCCAGCAATGGGTATAGTGGGCCCCTCGGCGAGCAGTACTTC. As protein: CASNGYSGPLGEQYF.

This clone came up a few times. The rearrangement uses TRBV10-1 and TRBJ1-3, with 7 bases aligning to TRBD1. V lost 9 bases, J lost 3 bases, and 8 bases stayed unmatched. This CDR3 has 14 amino acids. CDR1 and CDR2 from the germline V gene are WNHNN and SYGVQD (reference sequence). The CDR3 DNA sequence: TGCGCCAGGCCGGGACAGAGACTTGGAAACACCATATATTTT. Translated: CARPGQRLGNTIYF.

The V and J genes are TRBV30 and TRBJ1-5; a possible D gene is TRBD1 (5 bases). The V gene's germline CDR1 is GTSNPN and CDR2 SVGIG (reference sequence). The CDR3 consists of 15 residues. V was shortened by 0 bases and J by 4 bases, with 13 bases between the two germline ends. CDR3 loop: CAWSVQMTANQPQHF. CDR3 in DNA: TGTGCCTGGAGTGTACAAATGACAGCGAATCAGCCCCAGCATTTT.

In DNA form, the CDR3 reads TGTGCCAGCAGCAGGGGACAGGCGTACGAGCAGTACTTC. Amino acids: CASSRGQAYEQYF. The gene calls are TRBV9 and TRBJ2-7, with TRBD1 identical over 8 bases. The CDR3 contains 13 residues. Germline loops: CDR1 SGDLS, CDR2 YYNGEE. Trimming removed 4 bases from V and 4 bases from J; junction bases left unmatched: 4.

This clone came up once. The chain links TRBV7-2 to TRBJ1-1; D unclear. This CDR3 has 11 amino acids. In germline, CDR1 is SGHTA, CDR2 FQGNSA. V gave up 4 bases and J gave up 7 bases, with 7 bases separating them. For the CDR3, the DNA is TGTGCCAGCAGCTCCGGACTTGAAGCTTTCTTT. It yields the protein CASSSGLEAFF.

The chain couples TRBV30 to TRBJ1-2, with 7 nucleotides matching TRBD1. The CDR3 length is 13 residues. V was pared by 5 bases and J by 4 bases, with 7 bases of the junction left unmatched. The V gene's germline CDR1 is GTSNPN and CDR2 SVGIG (reference sequence). In DNA form, the CDR3 reads TGTGCCTGGGGAGCCCGGGACAGCTATGGCTACACCTTC. This sequence encodes CAWGARDSYGYTF.